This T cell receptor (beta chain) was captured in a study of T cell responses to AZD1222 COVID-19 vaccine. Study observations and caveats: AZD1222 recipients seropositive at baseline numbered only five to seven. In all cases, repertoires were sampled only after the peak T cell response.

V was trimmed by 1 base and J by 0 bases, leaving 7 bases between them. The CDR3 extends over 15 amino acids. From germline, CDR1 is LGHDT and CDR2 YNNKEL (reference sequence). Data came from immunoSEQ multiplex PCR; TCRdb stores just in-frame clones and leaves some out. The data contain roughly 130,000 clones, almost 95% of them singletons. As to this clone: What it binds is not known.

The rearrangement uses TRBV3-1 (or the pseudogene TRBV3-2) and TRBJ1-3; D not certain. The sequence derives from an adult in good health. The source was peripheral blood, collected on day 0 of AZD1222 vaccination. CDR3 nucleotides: TGTGCCAGCAGCCAAGCTCCGGTCTCTGGAAACACCATATATTTT. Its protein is CASSQAPVSGNTIYF.